Shown below are 30 T cell receptor beta chains from a single sample sequenced in a study (dated by TCRdb to 2016 to 2018). The receptor library was made with RT-PCR. Sequencing was carried out with an Illumina MiSeq. The raw public reads went through TCRdb reprocessing: fastp at Q25, MiXCR clone calling, in-frame beta chains kept. Rows with a matching CDR3 protein are joined into one entry that keeps the most common DNA and genes. The sample has 550,000 to 750,000 distinct CDR3 sequences on record, approximately 15% of them singletons. Around 3.3% of the sample is taken by the ten largest. The material sequenced was memory CD4+ T cells from blood. These TCRs come from a female donor in good health, serving as a healthy control.

This clonotype was seen a few times. The chain links TRBV7-3 to TRBJ1-2; perhaps TRBD1 as D (5 bases). The length of the CDR3 is 13 residues. Germline V gives CDR1 SGHTA, CDR2 FQGTGA. V dropped 5 bases and J dropped 7 bases, with 14 bases sitting between them. In DNA, the CDR3 is TGTGCCAGCAGCCCAGTTCCAGGGCTTGGCTACACCTTC. This gives the protein CASSPVPGLGYTF.

There are many counts of this clonotype. The rearrangement joins TRBV10-3 to TRBJ2-7, with 9 bases identical to TRBD1. The CDR3 runs 14 residues. In germline, CDR1 is ENHRY, CDR2 SYGVKD. The junction had 9 bases not matched to a gene; V was cut back by 10 bases and J by 2 bases. CDR3 DNA: TGTGCCAGCTCACAGGGGGCCCCAACCTACGAGCAGTACTTC. It specifies CASSQGAPTYEQYF.

In its sample, this clonotype was seen a few times. The gene calls are TRBV20-1 and TRBJ2-1; TRBD2 agrees at 10 bases. The CDR3 sequence is 15 residues long. Germline trimming cut 0 bases from V and 7 bases from J; bases unmatched to any gene: 6. Germline lookup yields CDR1 DFQATT and CDR2 SNEGSKA (reference sequence). The CDR3 here is CSARDMASGRNEQFF. As DNA, the CDR3 is TGCAGTGCTAGAGATATGGCTAGCGGGAGAAATGAGCAGTTCTTC.

Of note for this clonotype: Possible read error: a much larger clone is one base away. This sequence joins TRBV29-1 and TRBJ2-1, with D possibly TRBD2 on 6 matching bases. V was shortened by 1 base and J by 4 bases, with 11 bases between the two germline ends. Germline loops: CDR1 SQVTM, CDR2 ANQGSEA. There are 14 residues in the CDR3. CDR3 nucleotides: TGCAGCGTTGAAGGGACTAAAGAGTACAATGAGCAGTTCTTC. It specifies CSVEGTKEYNEQFF.

This clonotype was picked up many times. A read error may account for a junction end that differs from germline. The chain recombines TRBV11-2 with TRBJ2-7; TRBD1 aligns across 8 bases. CDR1 and CDR2 from the germline V gene are SGHAT and FQNNGV. The CDR3 spans 13 residues. The CDR3 nucleotides are TGCGCCAGCAGCTTTACAGGGGGCTACGAGCAGTACTTC. This encodes CASSFTGGYEQYF. Based on the CDR3 plus reference TRBV11-2 and TRBJ2-7, the full variable domain is EAGVAQSPRYKIIEKRQSVAFWCNPISGHATLYWYQQILGQGPKLLIQFQNNGVVDDSQLPKDRFSAERLKGVDSTLKIQPAKLEDSAVYLCASSFTGGYEQYFGPGTRLTVT.

This clonotype was detected many times. The J gene is TRBJ2-3, the V gene TRBV20-1, with TRBD2 as a possible D gene (6 bases). The CDR3 is made up of 13 amino acids. Germline V gene lookup returns CDR1 DFQATT and CDR2 SNEGSKA (reference sequence). V dropped 3 bases and J dropped 4 bases, with 11 bases sitting between them. The CDR3 DNA is TGCAGTGCTAGCGACGGGAGTGCAGATACGCAGTATTTT. This gives the protein CSASDGSADTQYF.

This clonotype appeared many times. The rearrangement links TRBV5-1 to TRBJ1-2; 9 bases map to TRBD1. V was pared by 3 bases and J by 2 bases, with 2 bases of the junction left unmatched. The CDR3 has 14 amino acids. Germline CDR1 and CDR2: SGHRS and YFSETQ. Here the CDR3 reads CASSSDRGNYGYTF. The DNA of the CDR3 is TGCGCCAGCAGCTCGGACAGGGGCAACTATGGCTACACCTTC.

This clonotype has only a few counts. In DNA form, the CDR3 reads TGTGCCAGCACTATCCCACAGTCCTACGAGCAGTACTTC. Protein product: CASTIPQSYEQYF. This chain uses TRBV28 with TRBJ2-7; D gene uncertain. V was trimmed by 7 bases and J by 1 base, leaving 11 bases between them. The CDR3 runs 13 residues. Germline V CDR1 and CDR2: MDHEN, SYDVKM.

J is TRBJ1-1 and V is TRBV7-2, with 8 bases matching TRBD1. CDR3 size: 14 residues. V lost 8 bases, J lost 3 bases, and 8 bases stayed unmatched. Germline assignment: CDR1 SGHTA and CDR2 FQGNSA. CDR3 nucleotides: TGTGCCAGCGGAGCAGGGGGCGCGTACACTGAAGCTTTCTTT. It translates to CASGAGGAYTEAFF.

This clonotype was seen only a few times. The J gene is TRBJ1-1, the V gene TRBV20-1; TRBD1 is a possible D gene (6 bases). The length of the CDR3 is 13 residues. The V gene's germline CDR1 is DFQATT and CDR2 SNEGSKA (reference sequence). V shed 1 base and J shed 5 bases, with 11 bases lying between them. The CDR3 protein is CSARVRGWTEAFF. As DNA, the CDR3 is TGCAGTGCTAGAGTTAGGGGGTGGACTGAAGCTTTCTTT.

This clonotype came up a few times. The chain uses TRBV6-5 and TRBJ1-3; TRBD1 might be the D (5 bases). The CDR3 extends over 16 amino acids. Deletions cut 2 bases from V and 2 bases from J, with 13 bases between. Germline CDR1 is MNHEY and CDR2 is SVGAGI. The CDR3 loop reads CASSYEGVSAGNTIYF. In DNA form, the CDR3 reads TGTGCCAGCAGTTACGAAGGGGTATCGGCTGGAAACACCATATATTTT.

The J gene is TRBJ2-1, the V gene TRBV28, with a possible D match to TRBD2 (5 bases). The CDR3 sequence is 13 residues long. CDR1 is MDHEN, CDR2 SYDVKM, per germline. Trimming took 7 bases from V and 5 from J, leaving 12 bases between them. The CDR3 protein is CASNRVGNNEQFF. Written as DNA, the CDR3 is TGTGCCAGCAATCGAGTCGGGAACAATGAGCAGTTCTTC.

This clonotype was detected many times. A junction boundary mismatches the germline segment, possibly from a read error. The chain recombines TRBV7-7 with TRBJ2-2; 12 bases are shared with TRBD2. Germline CDR1 SSHAT, CDR2 FNYEAQ (reference sequence). This CDR3 is built from 17 residues. CDR3 amino acids: CASSRGLAGIRTGELFF. The CDR3 DNA follows: TGTGCTAGCAGCCGGGGACTAGCGGGTATAAGGACCGGGGAGCTGTTTTTT.

The J gene is TRBJ2-1, the V gene TRBV24-1, with no clear D. V lost 2 bases to trimming and J lost 4 bases, with 8 bases between them. Germline CDR1 is KGHDR and CDR2 is SFDVKD. The length of the CDR3 is 14 residues. Here the CDR3 reads CATSDYSNYNEQFF. CDR3 in DNA: TGTGCCACCAGTGATTATTCCAATTACAATGAGCAGTTCTTC.

In its sample, this clonotype was seen many times. The chain combines TRBV6-2 or TRBV6-3 with TRBJ2-3, with unresolved D. V was clipped by 2 bases and J by 6 bases, with 9 bases between them. The CDR3 has 13 amino acids. The germline gives CDR1 MNHEY, CDR2 SVGEGT. The CDR3 loop reads CASSYQDGDTQYF. The CDR3 nucleotides are TGTGCCAGCAGTTACCAGGACGGTGATACGCAGTATTTT.

The chain combines TRBV29-1 with TRBJ1-2; D may be TRBD1 (6 bases). The CDR3 is made up of 14 amino acids. Germline lookup yields CDR1 SQVTM and CDR2 ANQGSEA. Trimming removed 4 bases at V and 8 bases at J, with 20 bases between. The CDR3 DNA is TGCAGCGTTGCGAAGGGGGAAACTATTAGCGGCTACACCTTC. Translation gives CSVAKGETISGYTF.

This clonotype was counted a few times. The chain uses TRBV7-3 and TRBJ1-2, with TRBD1 as a possible D gene (6 bases). CDR3 size: 14 residues. V lost 0 bases and J 6 bases, leaving 11 bases between the germline ends. The germline gives CDR1 SGHTA, CDR2 FQGTGA. CDR3: CASSLTHSGDGYTF. The CDR3, as DNA: TGTGCCAGCAGCTTAACTCATTCAGGGGATGGCTACACCTTC.

This clonotype has a handful of counts. The CDR3 is CAGTDSSYGYTF. The CDR3 bases are TGTGCCGGGACGGACAGCTCATATGGCTACACCTTC. This chain uses TRBV10-3 with TRBJ1-2; maybe TRBD1 (6 bases). The CDR3 loop spans 12 amino acids. V lost 11 bases and J lost 5, with 15 bases in between. Germline V CDR1 and CDR2: ENHRY, SYGVKD.

At least ten counts were recorded for this clonotype. This CDR3 reads CASRSGQIQETQYF. Written as DNA, the CDR3 is TGTGCCAGCAGATCGGGACAGATCCAAGAGACCCAGTACTTC. The rearrangement links TRBV6-6 to TRBJ2-5; 7 nucleotides agree with TRBD1. CDR3 length: 14 residues. The junction had 5 bases not matched to a gene; V was cut back by 6 bases and J by 1 base. Germline CDR1 MNHNY, CDR2 SVGAGI (reference sequence).

This clonotype was found many times. J is TRBJ2-5 and V is TRBV7-2; 9 positions match TRBD2. V lost 5 bases to trimming and J lost 1 base; unmatched junction nucleotides: 8. Germline CDR1 and CDR2: SGHTA and FQGNSA. The length of the CDR3 is 16 residues. The DNA for the CDR3 is TGTGCCAGCAGCCTCGGACTAGCGCGAGGCCAAGAGACCCAGTACTTC. Translated, it gives CASSLGLARGQETQYF. Full variable domain (rest looked up from reference TRBV7-2 and TRBJ2-5): GAGVSQSPSNKVTEKGKDVELRCDPISGHTALYWYRQSLGQGLEFLIYFQGNSAPDKSGLPSDRFSAERTGGSVSTLTIQRTQQEDSAVYLCASSLGLARGQETQYFGPGTRLLVL.

This clonotype showed up many times. The CDR3 here is CASSRTTDTQYF. The CDR3 DNA follows: TGTGCCAGCAGCCGAACCACAGATACGCAGTATTTT. The V call is TRBV7-2, the J call TRBJ2-3; D unclear. The CDR3 spans 12 residues. CDR1 SGHTA and CDR2 FQGNSA come from the germline V gene. Trimming took 5 bases from V and 2 from J, leaving 5 bases between them.

This chain joins TRBV11-3 and TRBJ2-1; no definite D call. V lost 0 bases and J 7 bases, leaving 10 bases between the germline ends. CDR1 and CDR2 (germline): SGHNT, YENEEA. The CDR3 runs to 14 residues. CDR3 coding DNA: TGTGCCAGCAGCTTAGAGGGTTTCCAAAATGAGCAGTTCTTC. Protein: CASSLEGFQNEQFF. The entire variable domain, with the rest obtained from reference TRBV11-3 and TRBJ2-1, is as follows: EAGVVQSPRYKIIEKKQPVAFWCNPISGHNTLYWYLQNLGQGPELLIRYENEEAVDDSQLPKDRFSAERLKGVDSTLKIQPAELGDSAVYLCASSLEGFQNEQFFGPGTRLTVL.

A few counts support this clonotype. This chain joins TRBV15 and TRBJ2-1; 7 nucleotides line up with TRBD2. Germline V lookup: CDR1 LNHNV, CDR2 YYDKDF (reference sequence). There are 18 residues in the CDR3. Trimming took 5 bases from V and 3 from J; bases not matched to a gene: 16. The CDR3 sequence is CATSSRYSGLADYNEQFF. DNA of the CDR3: TGTGCCACCAGCTCCCGCTATTCTGGTCTAGCGGACTACAATGAGCAGTTCTTC.

At least ten counts were recorded for this clonotype. This sequence joins TRBV7-3 and TRBJ1-1; 8 bases line up with TRBD1. The CDR3 is made up of 15 amino acids. V was pared by 1 base and J by 5 bases, with 6 bases of the junction left unmatched. Germline V lookup: CDR1 SGHTA, CDR2 FQGTGA. This chain's CDR3 is CASSLIQGASTEAFF. CDR3 in DNA: TGTGCCAGCAGCTTAATTCAGGGGGCCAGTACTGAAGCTTTCTTT.

The chain joins TRBV5-6 to TRBJ1-6; perhaps TRBD1 as D (6 bases). Per the germline V gene, CDR1 is SGHDT and CDR2 is YYEEEE. This CDR3 is 15 amino acids long. V was trimmed by 0 bases and J by 9 bases, leaving 13 bases between them. The DNA for the CDR3 is TGTGCCAGCAGCTTGGCAGGGGCGCCGGGTTCACCCCTCCACTTT. Protein: CASSLAGAPGSPLHF.

The sample holds a few counts of this clonotype. The CDR3 spells CASSLGPPGGIYEQYF. The CDR3 DNA follows: TGTGCCAGCAGCTTAGGACCCCCGGGAGGGATTTACGAGCAGTACTTC. The chain combines TRBV7-6 with TRBJ2-7, with 8 bases fitting TRBD2. The CDR3 spans 16 residues. In germline, CDR1 is SGHVS, CDR2 FNYEAQ. The trim removed 1 base at V and 4 bases at J, leaving 9 bases unmatched.

This clonotype was seen repeatedly, ten times or more. The chain employs TRBV7-7 and TRBJ1-1; D is ambiguous. Germline loops: CDR1 SSHAT, CDR2 FNYEAQ (reference sequence). The CDR3 is 10 amino acids. Trimming removed 7 bases from V and 11 bases from J, with 11 bases in between. CDR3 nucleotide sequence: TGTGCCAGCACTCCCCTGGGGGCTTTCTTT. It yields the protein CASTPLGAFF.

Note on this clonotype: The conserved closing phenylalanine or tryptophan is absent in this CDR3, likely reflecting a read error. V and J are TRBV5-6 and TRBJ1-2; D uncertain. Germline-derived CDR1 and CDR2 are SGHDT and YYEEEE. Trimming cost V 0 bases and J 2 bases, with 5 bases left between them. CDR3 length equals 13 residues. The CDR3 reads CASSLGKNYGYTS. CDR3 coding DNA: TGTGCCAGCAGCTTGGGTAAGAACTATGGCTACACCTCC.

This clonotype was seen a few times. The chain is built from TRBV11-2 and TRBJ2-5; 12 nucleotides align to TRBD2. CDR3 length: 18 residues. In germline, CDR1 is SGHAT, CDR2 FQNNGV. Unmatched junction bases numbered 11, after V lost 5 bases and J lost 1 base. Written as DNA, the CDR3 is TGTGCCAGCAGCCCACTAGCGGGAGGCGGGGTGTTCCAAGAGACCCAGTACTTC. Translating it yields CASSPLAGGGVFQETQYF.

The gene calls are TRBV5-1 and TRBJ2-1; no clear D. CDR1 is SGHRS and CDR2 is YFSETQ in the germline V gene. With 5 bases removed from V and 5 bases from J, the gap between germline ends came to 11 bases. CDR3 size: 13 residues. The CDR3 is CASSMGNNNEQFF. For the CDR3, the DNA is TGCGCCAGCAGTATGGGAAACAACAATGAGCAGTTCTTC.